This T cell receptor (beta chain) was profiled in a study of blood T cell repertoires in COVID-19. Across the study: Sites across the United States, Italy and Spain contributed samples from acute and convalescent COVID-19. T cells, B-cell-depleted T cells, or PBMCs provided the cDNA or gDNA that served as material.

From germline, CDR1 is SGDLS and CDR2 YYNGEE. The CDR3 loop spans 16 amino acids. The ends lost 4 bases at V and 2 bases at J; junction bases unmatched: 8. In the study's own analysis: Counts of nucleated cells, estimated from reference gene primer amplification, were obtained. Measured with immunoSEQ multiplex PCR; TCRdb has only the in-frame clones, and not every one. The V and J calls and clone size come from that table; D and trimming were worked out from the DNA. The table has approximately 50,000 clones, just over 90% seen once. The chain employs TRBV9 and TRBJ2-5, with TRBD2 matching over 10 bases. This receptor was identified in a man aged 35-49 years with acute or convalescent COVID-19. The sample taken for sequencing was peripheral blood. CDR3 amino acids: CASSPPGLATQETQYF. The CDR3 DNA is TGTGCCAGCAGCCCCCCGGGACTAGCGACTCAAGAGACCCAGTACTTC.